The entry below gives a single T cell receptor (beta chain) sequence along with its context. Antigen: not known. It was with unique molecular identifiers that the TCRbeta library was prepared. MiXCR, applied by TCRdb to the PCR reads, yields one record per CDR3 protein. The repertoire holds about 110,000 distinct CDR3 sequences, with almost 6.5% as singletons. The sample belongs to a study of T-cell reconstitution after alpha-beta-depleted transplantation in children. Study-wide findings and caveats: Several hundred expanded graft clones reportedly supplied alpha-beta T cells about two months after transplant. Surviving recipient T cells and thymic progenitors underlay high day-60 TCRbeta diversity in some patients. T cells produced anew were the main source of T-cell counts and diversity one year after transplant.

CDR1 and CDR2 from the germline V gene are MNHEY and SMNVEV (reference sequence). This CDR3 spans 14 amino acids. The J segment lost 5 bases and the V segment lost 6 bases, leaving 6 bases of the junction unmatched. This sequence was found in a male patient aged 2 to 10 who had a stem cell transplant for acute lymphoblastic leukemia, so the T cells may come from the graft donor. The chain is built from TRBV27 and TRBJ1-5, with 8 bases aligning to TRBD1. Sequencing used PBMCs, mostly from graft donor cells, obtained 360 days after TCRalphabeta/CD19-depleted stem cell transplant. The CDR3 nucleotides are TGTGCCAGCAGCTTGAGGACAGGGCATCAGCCCCAGCATTTT. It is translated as CASSLRTGHQPQHF.